A selection of T cell receptor beta chains follows, all from one sample in a study of blood T cell repertoires in COVID-19. Clones were read by immunoSEQ multiplex PCR, and TCRdb kept only the in-frame ones, dropping some. The sample records about 140,000 clones, around 87% being singletons. The source material was peripheral blood. Source of these receptors: a woman in her sixties with active COVID-19. Each CDR3 is given with its conserved first and last residue. D genes are given only for firm matches. Part of the rows lack a size; the others show once, few, many or a class for expanded clones.

V: TRBV18
size: -
J: TRBJ2-1
D: TRBD1
CDR3: CASSSDREFQFF
DNA: TGTGCCAGCTCATCCGACAGGGAATTCCAGTTCTTC

V: TRBV18
size: -
J: TRBJ2-7
D: TRBD1
CDR3: CASSPGQGSEQYF
DNA: TGTGCCAGCTCACCAGGACAGGGGAGCGAGCAGTACTTC

V: TRBV7-3
size: -
J: TRBJ1-1
D: -
CDR3: CASSFGLIAEAFF
DNA: TGTGCCAGCAGCTTTGGGCTTATAGCTGAAGCTTTCTTT

V: TRBV6-2/TRBV6-3
size: -
J: TRBJ1-1
D: -
CDR3: CASSRGGSSPREAFF
DNA: TGTGCCAGCAGTCGTGGGGGGTCAAGCCCCCGAGAAGCTTTCTTT

V: TRBV5-8
size: -
J: TRBJ1-6
D: TRBD1
CDR3: CASSFRDRTSPLHF
DNA: TGTGCCAGCAGCTTCCGGGACAGAACTTCACCCCTCCACTTT

V: TRBV30
size: -
J: TRBJ1-4
D: TRBD1
CDR3: CAWRMNRGPGEKLFF
DNA: TGTGCCTGGAGGATGAACAGGGGGCCAGGGGAAAAACTGTTTTTT

V: TRBV19
size: -
J: TRBJ1-2
D: TRBD1
CDR3: CASTRTGVGYGYTF
DNA: TGTGCCAGTACCAGGACAGGGGTCGGCTATGGCTACACCTTC

V: TRBV7-9
size: -
J: TRBJ1-6
D: -
CDR3: CASSVGQRDNSPLHF
DNA: TGTGCCAGCAGCGTCGGACAGAGAGATAATTCACCCCTCCACTTT

V: TRBV4-3
size: -
J: TRBJ2-1
D: TRBD2
CDR3: CASSQDRTSGKVEQFF
DNA: TGCGCCAGCAGCCAAGATAGGACTAGCGGGAAGGTTGAGCAGTTCTTC

V: TRBV11-2
size: -
J: TRBJ2-7
D: TRBD2
CDR3: CASSSQAGVSYEQYF
DNA: TGTGCCAGCAGCTCGCAAGCGGGAGTATCCTACGAGCAGTACTTC

V: TRBV10-3
size: -
J: TRBJ1-2
D: -
CDR3: CAISVGPGVLPRTLASTF
DNA: TGTGCCATCAGTGTGGGCCCCGGGGTACTGCCCAGAACCCTGGCGTCGACCTTC

V: TRBV11-1
size: -
J: TRBJ1-3
D: -
CDR3: CASSLLSTSGNTIYF
DNA: TGTGCCAGCAGCTTATTGAGCACCTCTGGAAACACCATATATTTT

V: TRBV7-6
size: once
J: TRBJ2-7
D: TRBD1
CDR3: CASSFRTGPSYEQYF
DNA: TGTGCCAGCAGCTTTCGGACAGGCCCTTCCTACGAGCAGTACTTC

V: TRBV7-2
size: few
J: TRBJ2-7
D: -
CDR3: CASSLWAGRRRDSSYEQYF
DNA: TGTGCCAGCAGCTTATGGGCAGGTAGAAGGAGGGATAGCTCCTACGAGCAGTACTTC

V: TRBV6-6
size: -
J: TRBJ2-4
D: TRBD2
CDR3: CASSYSGGRAKNIQYF
DNA: TGTGCCAGCAGTTACTCCGGCGGGAGGGCCAAAAACATTCAGTACTTC

V: TRBV4-1
size: few
J: TRBJ2-7
D: -
CDR3: CASSQVVPSARYEQYF
DNA: TGCGCCAGCAGCCAAGTTGTCCCTAGCGCCCGTTACGAGCAGTACTTC

V: TRBV25-1
size: few
J: TRBJ1-1
D: TRBD1
CDR3: CASSGSSGGTEAFF
DNA: TGTGCCAGCAGTGGCTCCTCAGGGGGGACTGAAGCTTTCTTT

V: TRBV28
size: -
J: TRBJ2-4
D: TRBD1
CDR3: CASTSGTGAQNIQYF
DNA: TGTGCCAGCACCTCGGGGACAGGTGCCCAAAACATTCAGTACTTC

V: TRBV3-1/TRBV3-2
size: -
J: TRBJ1-2
D: -
CDR3: CASSLDIYYGYTF
DNA: TGTGCCAGCAGCTTAGACATATACTATGGCTACACCTTC

V: TRBV7-9
size: -
J: TRBJ2-5
D: TRBD2
CDR3: CASSSGTSFIGQETQYF
DNA: TGTGCCAGCAGTTCCGGGACTAGTTTTATTGGCCAAGAGACCCAGTACTTC

V: TRBV4-2
size: few
J: TRBJ1-1
D: -
CDR3: CASSQHRRDTEAFF
DNA: TGTGCCAGCAGCCAACACAGGAGGGACACTGAAGCTTTCTTT

V: TRBV3-1/TRBV3-2
size: -
J: TRBJ2-5
D: TRBD2
CDR3: CASSQVWTSGRKYETQYF
DNA: TGTGCCAGCAGCCAAGTTTGGACTAGCGGGAGGAAGTATGAGACCCAGTACTTC

V: TRBV4-2
size: -
J: TRBJ2-7
D: -
CDR3: CASSQDLTTGSREQYF
DNA: TGTGCCAGCAGCCAAGATCTTACTACAGGGTCTAGAGAGCAGTACTTC

V: TRBV7-8
size: -
J: TRBJ1-3
D: TRBD1
CDR3: CASRGTGGSGNTIYF
DNA: TGTGCCAGCAGAGGGACAGGGGGGTCCGGAAACACCATATATTTT

V: TRBV6-2/TRBV6-3
size: -
J: TRBJ2-3
D: -
CDR3: CASSPSSDDTQYF
DNA: TGTGCCAGCAGTCCCTCTAGCGACGATACGCAGTATTTT

V: TRBV5-1
size: -
J: TRBJ2-1
D: -
CDR3: CASGLQDTEQFF
DNA: TGCGCCAGCGGTTTACAGGACACTGAGCAGTTCTTC

V: TRBV9
size: -
J: TRBJ2-4
D: TRBD1
CDR3: CASSPSSGRGLAKNIQYF
DNA: TGTGCCAGCAGCCCGTCCTCAGGCAGGGGGCTAGCCAAAAACATTCAGTACTTC

V: TRBV18
size: once
J: TRBJ2-5
D: -
CDR3: CASSPPMEQETQYF
DNA: TGTGCCAGCTCACCTCCCATGGAGCAAGAGACCCAGTACTTC

V: TRBV5-8
size: -
J: TRBJ1-2
D: -
CDR3: CASSLHGSNYGYTF
DNA: TGTGCCAGCAGCTTGCACGGTTCTAACTATGGCTACACCTTC

V: TRBV4-3
size: -
J: TRBJ1-5
D: -
CDR3: CASSQEPGVYSNQPQHF
DNA: TGCGCCAGCAGCCAAGAGCCGGGGGTCTATAGCAATCAGCCCCAGCATTTT

V: TRBV4-2
size: -
J: TRBJ2-2
D: -
CDR3: CASSQAGLTGELFF
DNA: TGTGCCAGCAGCCAAGCGGGATTAACCGGGGAGCTGTTTTTT

V: TRBV18
size: -
J: TRBJ2-5
D: TRBD1
CDR3: CASSLGQEETQYF
DNA: TGTGCCAGCTCACTCGGACAGGAAGAGACCCAGTACTTC

V: TRBV7-2
size: -
J: TRBJ1-6
D: TRBD1
CDR3: CASSRTTGENSPLHF
DNA: TGTGCCAGCAGCCGGACGACAGGGGAGAACTCACCCCTCCACTTT

V: TRBV7-9
size: -
J: TRBJ1-2
D: TRBD1
CDR3: CASRSGTGDYGYTF
DNA: TGTGCCAGCAGGTCCGGGACAGGGGACTATGGCTACACCTTC

V: TRBV5-1
size: -
J: TRBJ2-7
D: -
CDR3: CASSSGAYEQYF
DNA: TGCGCCAGCAGCTCAGGGGCCTACGAGCAGTACTTC

V: TRBV5-4
size: -
J: TRBJ1-2
D: TRBD1
CDR3: CASSSQGARGYTF
DNA: TGTGCCAGCAGCTCGCAGGGGGCGCGCGGCTACACCTTC

V: TRBV19
size: -
J: TRBJ1-4
D: -
CDR3: CASNLGGGEKLFF
DNA: TGTGCCAGTAACCTAGGCGGAGGGGAAAAACTGTTTTTT

V: TRBV11-1
size: -
J: TRBJ2-3
D: TRBD1
CDR3: CASRAGQGASDTQYF
DNA: TGTGCCAGCCGCGCGGGACAGGGGGCGTCAGATACGCAGTATTTT

V: TRBV10-1
size: -
J: TRBJ2-3
D: -
CDR3: CASSVSRATDTQYF
DNA: TGCGCCAGCAGTGTCTCCAGGGCGACAGATACGCAGTATTTT

V: TRBV18
size: -
J: TRBJ1-5
D: -
CDR3: CASSPGLGNQPQHF
DNA: TGTGCCAGCTCACCCGGTTTAGGCAATCAGCCCCAGCATTTT

V: TRBV5-1
size: -
J: TRBJ1-4
D: TRBD1
CDR3: CASSFFPTGSNEKLFF
DNA: TGCGCCAGCAGCTTTTTTCCGACAGGGTCTAATGAAAAACTGTTTTTT

V: TRBV27
size: -
J: TRBJ2-7
D: -
CDR3: CASSDGGSYEQYF
DNA: TGTGCCAGCAGTGATGGCGGCTCCTACGAGCAGTACTTC